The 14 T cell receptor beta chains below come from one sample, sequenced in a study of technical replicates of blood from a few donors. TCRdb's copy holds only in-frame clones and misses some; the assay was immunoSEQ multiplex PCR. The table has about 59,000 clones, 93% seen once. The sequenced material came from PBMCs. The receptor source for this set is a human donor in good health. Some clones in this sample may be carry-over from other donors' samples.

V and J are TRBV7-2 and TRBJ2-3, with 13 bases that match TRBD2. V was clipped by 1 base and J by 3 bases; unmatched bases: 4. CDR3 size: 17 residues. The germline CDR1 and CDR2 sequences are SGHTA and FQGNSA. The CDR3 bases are TGTGCCAGCAGCTTAGGCGCACTAGCGGGAGGGACAGATACGCAGTATTTT. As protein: CASSLGALAGGTDTQYF.

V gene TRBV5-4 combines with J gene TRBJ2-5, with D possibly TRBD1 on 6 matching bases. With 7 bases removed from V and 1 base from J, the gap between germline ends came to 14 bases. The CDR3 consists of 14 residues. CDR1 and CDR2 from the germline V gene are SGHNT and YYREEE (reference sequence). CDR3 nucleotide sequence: TGTGCCAGCCGCAGCTTGGACAGCCAAGAGACCCAGTACTTC. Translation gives CASRSLDSQETQYF. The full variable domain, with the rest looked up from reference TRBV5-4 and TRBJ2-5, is ETGVTQSPTHLIKTRGQQVTLRCSSQSGHNTVSWYQQALGQGPQFIFQYYREEENGRGNFPPRFSGLQFPNYSSELNVNALELDDSALYLCASRSLDSQETQYFGPGTRLLVL.

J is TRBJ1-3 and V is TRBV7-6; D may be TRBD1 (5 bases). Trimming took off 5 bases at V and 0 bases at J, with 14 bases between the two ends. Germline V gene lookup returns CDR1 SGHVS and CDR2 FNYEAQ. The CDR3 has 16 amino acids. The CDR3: CASSRLQDYSGNTIYF. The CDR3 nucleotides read TGTGCCAGCAGCCGTCTACAGGACTACTCTGGAAACACCATATATTTT.

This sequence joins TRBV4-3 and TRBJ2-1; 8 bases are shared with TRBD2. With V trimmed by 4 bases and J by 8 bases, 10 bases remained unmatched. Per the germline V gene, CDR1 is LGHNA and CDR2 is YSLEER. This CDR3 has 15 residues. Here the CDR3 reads CASSLSLAVPDEQFF. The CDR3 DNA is TGCGCCAGCAGCCTATCACTAGCGGTCCCCGATGAGCAGTTCTTC.

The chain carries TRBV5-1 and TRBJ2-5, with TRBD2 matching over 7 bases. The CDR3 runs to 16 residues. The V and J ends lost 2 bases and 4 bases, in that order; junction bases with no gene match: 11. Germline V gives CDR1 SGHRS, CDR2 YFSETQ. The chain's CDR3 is CASSFRGVDLGETQYF. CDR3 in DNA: TGCGCCAGCAGCTTTCGGGGGGTCGATCTCGGAGAGACCCAGTACTTC. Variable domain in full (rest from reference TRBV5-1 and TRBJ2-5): KAGVTQTPRYLIKTRGQQVTLSCSPISGHRSVSWYQQTPGQGLQFLFEYFSETQRNKGNFPGRFSGRQFSNSRSEMNVSTLELGDSALYLCASSFRGVDLGETQYFGPGTRLLVL.

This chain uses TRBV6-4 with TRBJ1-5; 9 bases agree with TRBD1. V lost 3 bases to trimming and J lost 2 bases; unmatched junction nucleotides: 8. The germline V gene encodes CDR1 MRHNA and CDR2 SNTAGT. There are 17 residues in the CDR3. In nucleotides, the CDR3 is TGTGCCAGCAGTGAGCGGCGGGGACAGGGTGGCAATCAGCCCCAGCATTTT. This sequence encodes CASSERRGQGGNQPQHF.

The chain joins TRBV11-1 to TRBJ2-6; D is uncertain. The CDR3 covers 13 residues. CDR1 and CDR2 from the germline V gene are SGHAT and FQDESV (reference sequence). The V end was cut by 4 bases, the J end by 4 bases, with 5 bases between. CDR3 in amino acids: CASSSGGANVLTF. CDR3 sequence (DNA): TGTGCCAGCAGCTCCGGGGGGGCCAACGTCCTGACTTTC.

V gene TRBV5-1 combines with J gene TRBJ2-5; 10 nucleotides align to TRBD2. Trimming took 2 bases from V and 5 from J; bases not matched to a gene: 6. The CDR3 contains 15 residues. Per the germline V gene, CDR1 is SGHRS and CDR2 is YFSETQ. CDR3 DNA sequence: TGCGCCAGCAGCTTTACTCTAGCGGGGGACGAGACCCAGTACTTC. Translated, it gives CASSFTLAGDETQYF.

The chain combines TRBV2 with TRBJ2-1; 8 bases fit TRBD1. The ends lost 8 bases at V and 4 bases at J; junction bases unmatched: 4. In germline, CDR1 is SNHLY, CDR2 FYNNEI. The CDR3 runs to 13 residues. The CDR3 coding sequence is TGTGCCAGCCGCGGGGACAGGTACAATGAGCAGTTCTTC. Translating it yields CASRGDRYNEQFF.

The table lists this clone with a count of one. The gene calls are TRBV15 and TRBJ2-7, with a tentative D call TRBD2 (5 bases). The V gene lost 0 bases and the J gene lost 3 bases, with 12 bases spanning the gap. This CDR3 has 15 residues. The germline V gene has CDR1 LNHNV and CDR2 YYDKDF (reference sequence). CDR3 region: CATSRDSGGYYEQYF. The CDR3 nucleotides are TGTGCCACCAGCAGAGATTCCGGCGGGTACTACGAGCAGTACTTC.

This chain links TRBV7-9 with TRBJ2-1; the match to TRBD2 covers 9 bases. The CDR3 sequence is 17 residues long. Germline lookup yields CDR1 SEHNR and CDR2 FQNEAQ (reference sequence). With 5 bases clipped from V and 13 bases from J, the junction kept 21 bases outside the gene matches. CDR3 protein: CASSLEGGSSGIPQQFF. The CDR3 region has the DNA TGTGCCAGCAGCCTAGAGGGTGGGTCTAGCGGGATCCCTCAACAGTTCTTC.

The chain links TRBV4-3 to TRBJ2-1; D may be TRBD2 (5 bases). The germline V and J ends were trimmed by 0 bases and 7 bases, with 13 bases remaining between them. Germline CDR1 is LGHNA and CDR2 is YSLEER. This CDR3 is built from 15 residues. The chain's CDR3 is CASSQDAGRYNEQFF. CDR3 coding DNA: TGCGCCAGCAGCCAAGATGCGGGCCGATATAATGAGCAGTTCTTC.

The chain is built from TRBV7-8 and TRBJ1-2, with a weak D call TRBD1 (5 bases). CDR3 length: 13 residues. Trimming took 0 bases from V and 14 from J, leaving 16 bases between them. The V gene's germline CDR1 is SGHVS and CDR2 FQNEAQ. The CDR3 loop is CASSLAGQEGRTF. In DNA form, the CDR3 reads TGTGCCAGCAGCTTAGCCGGACAAGAGGGGAGGACCTTC.

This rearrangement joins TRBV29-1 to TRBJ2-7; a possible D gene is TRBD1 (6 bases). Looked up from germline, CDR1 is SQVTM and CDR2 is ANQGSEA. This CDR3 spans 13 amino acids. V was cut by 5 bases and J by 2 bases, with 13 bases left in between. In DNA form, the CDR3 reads TGCAGCGTTCTGACAGGAGAAACCTACGAGCAGTACTTC. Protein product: CSVLTGETYEQYF.